This TCR beta chain was found in a study of CD8 T cells in ankylosing spondylitis. Study-wide points: The study looked at matched synovial fluid samples from ankylosing spondylitis patients. Disease-linked clones were reported to be significantly enriched there. Apparently characteristic of ankylosing spondylitis blood was a TCR beta motif (fewer than ten highly homologous variants).

Each CDR3 protein gets one entry after TCRdb re-called the 5' RACE reads with MiXCR. Of about 200,000 distinct CDR3 sequences listed, over 10% are singletons. This clonotype was detected many times. The antigen remains unidentified. CDR3 length: 15 residues. With 4 bases removed from V and 6 bases from J, the gap between germline ends came to 18 bases. Germline-derived CDR1 and CDR2 are SGHRS and YFSETQ. This sequence joins TRBV5-1 and TRBJ2-3, with D maybe TRBD2 (7 bases). This clonotype was sampled from a male donor with ankylosing spondylitis or in good health (not recorded which). The sequenced sample was blood, either unsorted or a sorted T cell fraction (not recorded which). The DNA for the CDR3 is TGCGCCAGCAGCCCACGGGGGGCCCATGGGGATACGCAGTATTTT. This codes for CASSPRGAHGDTQYF.